This T cell receptor (beta chain) was identified in a study of response to subunit inactivated influenza vaccine (dated by TCRdb to the late 2010s). As for the study more broadly: To follow how T cells responded to a trivalent subunit inactivated influenza vaccine, the researchers relied on deep quantitative profiling of the T cell receptor repertoire. Summary of the overall study and its limitations: The authors proposed that each seasonal influenza vaccination may bring in only a limited number of new T cells.

Details on this clonotype: It lacks a known antigen. Per-base quality was not reported, and no clone a single base away is much larger than it.

Libraries were prepared through RT-PCR. TCRdb shows the sequencer as Illumina HiSeq 2500. TCRdb passed the public sequencing reads through fastp at Q25 and MiXCR, retaining productive beta sequences. Entries that share a CDR3 protein sequence are merged under the most common genes and DNA. Recorded for this sample are 400,000 to 650,000 distinct CDR3 sequences; more than 7% of them occurred a single time. The ten largest clones take up about an eighth of the sample. The source material was PBMCs from blood, sampled around 25 months after vaccination. The source of this sequence is a man between 50 and 75 years old who received an inactivated influenza vaccine. Donor details come from another sample of the same person, matched by shared clones.

The CDR3 amino acid sequence is: CASSSKTSGAAGELFF. The base sequence is TGCGCCAGCAGCTCTAAGACTAGCGGGGCCGCCGGGGAGCTGTTTTTT. This sequence uses TRBV5-1 and TRBJ2-2; the central 11 bases match TRBD2. V is cut back by 3 bases and J by 6 bases, with 7 bases in the junction unmatched. As encoded in the germline V gene, CDR1 is SGHRS while CDR2 is YFSETQ. The CDR3 has 16 amino acids, counting the end cysteine and phenylalanine. Only CDR3 DNA remains: 48 bases, in frame from the first base.